This T cell receptor (beta chain) was found in a study of blood T cell repertoires in COVID-19. For the study at large: T cells, B-cell-depleted T cells, or PBMCs provided the cDNA or gDNA that served as material.

Original processing notes: Using reference gene primer amplification, nucleated cell counts were estimated. Data came from immunoSEQ multiplex PCR; TCRdb stores just in-frame clones and leaves some out. V and J calls and clone size come straight from that table; D and trimming were deduced from the DNA. The repertoire holds roughly 250,000 clones, with approximately 88% as singletons. Trimming took off 4 bases at V and 5 bases at J, with 30 bases between the two ends. The CDR3 consists of 19 residues. Germline CDR1 and CDR2: SGHTA and FQGNSA. Sequenced input: PBMCs or T cells enriched from blood (not recorded which). The TCR originated in a woman aged 40 to 50 with acute COVID-19. The chain recombines TRBV7-2 with TRBJ2-7; possible D gene TRBD2, 7 bases. CDR3 nucleotides: TGTGCCAGCAGCTCCAGGGGTGGTCTTTTTGCGGGAGAGATCGACGAGCAGTACTTC. Translated, it gives CASSSRGGLFAGEIDEQYF.